This T cell receptor (beta chain) was sequenced during a study of tumor-infiltrating lymphocytes in primary liver carcinoma. Study at large: Primary liver carcinoma in the patients was surgically resected. Patients of both sexes were 30 to 69 years old. The study obtained roughly 3.5 to 8 million productive TCRbeta reads per sample, similar across tissue types.

Study-wide results and limits: Tumor region pairs overlapped more than did tumor-adjacent and tumor-blood pairs.

Priming with a constant-region primer yielded TCR beta cDNA from about 500 ng total RNA. Slightly modified ARM-PCR with three nested multiplex PCR rounds yielded TCR beta libraries. Each of the first two PCR rounds ran about 9 cycles with TRBV1-TRBV30 forward and C-beta reverse primers. TCRdb re-derived calls from the multiplex PCR reads in MiXCR, one entry per CDR3 protein. The table has 330,000 or so distinct CDR3 sequences, less than 75% seen once. Germline loops: CDR1 MNHNY, CDR2 SVGAGI (reference sequence). The CDR3 is 15 amino acids. V lost 0 bases, J lost 1 base, and 9 bases lay in between. Alongside blood RNA obtained from unsorted whole blood, germline DNA was also extracted. A remark on this clonotype: Its antigen is currently unknown. A read error may explain this, as a much larger clone is one base away.

This rearrangement joins TRBV6-6 to TRBJ1-1; no definite D call. The receptor's source is a middle-aged man with primary liver carcinoma and hepatitis B virus infection. The specimen sequenced was peripheral blood. CDR3 coding DNA: TGTGCCAGCAGTTACTCCGGGAGGCGGAACACTGAAGCTTTCTTT. This translates into CASSYSGRRNTEAFF.